A selection of T cell receptor beta chains follows, all from one sample in a study of early T cells in non-severe SARS-CoV-2 infection. TCRdb reprocessed the 5' RACE reads with MiXCR, giving one entry per CDR3 protein. The repertoire holds about 31,000 distinct CDR3 sequences, with 6% to 7.5% as singletons. Sample: whole blood, taken at baseline. Every receptor here comes from an adult who was a healthcare worker with PCR-confirmed SARS-CoV-2 infection or an uninfected control (not recorded which). The CDR3 runs from the conserved cysteine through the conserved F or W. A D gene is named only where the DNA matches it firmly. For some rows the clone size is stated as once, few or many, or as a class when expanded; others skip it.

TRBJ2-3 NA TRBV29-1 TRBD2 TGCAGCGTTCGGGCAGCGGGAGGGCATTCAGATACGCAGTATTTT CSVRAAGGHSDTQYF
TRBJ2-1 NA TRBV7-9 NA TGTGCCAGCCCAGGAGCGGCCAACTACAATGAGCAGTTCTTC CASPGAANYNEQFF
TRBJ2-6 medium-sized TRBV20-1 NA TGCAGTGCTGGAACTAGTGCCGGGGCCAACGTCCTGACTTTC CSAGTSAGANVLTF
TRBJ2-2 many TRBV6-2/TRBV6-3 TRBD2 TGTGCCAGCAGTTGGACTAGCGACACCGGGGAGCTGTTTTTT CASSWTSDTGELFF
TRBJ2-5 many TRBV20-1 NA TGCAGTGCTAGAGCATTGGCTTGGTACCAAGAGACCCAGTACTTC CSARALAWYQETQYF
TRBJ2-4 NA TRBV20-1 TRBD2 TGCAGTGTATCTAGCGGATTTGACATTCAGTACTTC CSVSSGFDIQYF
TRBJ2-2 many TRBV2 NA TGTGCCAGCAGACAGGACTACACCGGGGAGCTGTTTTTT CASRQDYTGELFF
TRBJ2-3 few TRBV7-9 TRBD1 TGTGCCAGCAGCTTAGGACAGGGGTTCACAGATACGCAGTATTTT CASSLGQGFTDTQYF
TRBJ1-5 few TRBV20-1 NA TGCAGTGCTAGAGAGATCACTAGGTACTCGGACGGGCGGGGGCCCCAGCATTTT CSAREITRYSDGRGPQHF
TRBJ2-7 NA TRBV7-2 TRBD2 TGTGCCAGCAGCTCCACACTAGCGGGAGAGACCTACGAGCAGTACTTC CASSSTLAGETYEQYF
TRBJ1-2 many TRBV20-1 TRBD1 TGCAGTGCTAGGGGACAGGGGGCTGACTATGGCTACACCTTC CSARGQGADYGYTF
TRBJ2-1 many TRBV12-5 TRBD2 TGTGCTACTTGTAGCGGGATGAGCTCCTACAATGAGCAGTTCTTC CATCSGMSSYNEQFF
TRBJ2-1 many TRBV20-1 TRBD2 TGCAGTGCACGCCGGGAGGTAGCGGGAGCCGATGAGCAGTTCTTC CSARREVAGADEQFF
TRBJ2-3 many TRBV11-2 TRBD2 TGTGCCAGCAGCTGGGGGGGAGGGTTAGATACGCAGTATTTT CASSWGGGLDTQYF
TRBJ1-3 many TRBV9 NA TGTGCCAGCAGCGTAGCCCCCGGGACCTCTGGAAACACCATATATTTT CASSVAPGTSGNTIYF
TRBJ1-2 NA TRBV20-1 TRBD1 TGCAGTGCTACGGGGACAGAGACTAACTATGGCTACACCTTC CSATGTETNYGYTF
TRBJ2-5 few TRBV7-2 TRBD1 TGTGCCAGCAGCTCAAGGACAGGTTCCAGAGAGACCCAGTACTTC CASSSRTGSRETQYF
TRBJ2-5 many TRBV6-5 NA TGTGCCAGCACTCAAACGGCAACCCAAGAGACCCAGTACTTC CASTQTATQETQYF
TRBJ2-3 few TRBV29-1 TRBD1 TGCAGCGTTGTGAAAGGGGGCTCACGAGATACGCAGTATTTT CSVVKGGSRDTQYF
TRBJ2-1 few TRBV12-3/TRBV12-4 NA TGTGCCAGCAGTTTAGGTCCACGGGGTGAGCAGTTCTTC CASSLGPRGEQFF
TRBJ1-1 few TRBV2 NA TGTGCCAGCAGTGGAGACAGGCCTGAAGCTTTCTTT CASSGDRPEAFF
TRBJ1-1 many TRBV7-2 TRBD1 TGTGCCAGCAGCTTAGCTCGGACAGGCACTGAAGCTTTCTTT CASSLARTGTEAFF
TRBJ2-5 many TRBV7-9 TRBD2 TGTGCCAGCAGCTTAGCCCGCGGGAGCGGCGAGACCCAGTACTTC CASSLARGSGETQYF
TRBJ1-1 medium-sized TRBV10-3 TRBD1 TGTGCCATCAGACCGACAGGGATGAACACTGAAGCTTTCTTT CAIRPTGMNTEAFF
TRBJ2-1 many TRBV15 NA TGTGCCACCAGCAGGTACAATGAGCAGTTCTTC CATSRYNEQFF
TRBJ1-1 NA TRBV6-2/TRBV6-3 NA TGTGCCAGCAGCCCCGGTGTAATGAACACTGAAGCTTTCTTT CASSPGVMNTEAFF
TRBJ2-4 NA TRBV19 NA TGTGCCAGTAGCATCGACAGGCAAGCCAAAAACATTCAGTACTTC CASSIDRQAKNIQYF
TRBJ2-1 few TRBV7-7 TRBD2 TGTGCTAGCAGCTTAGCCAGCGGGAGGGGTGCCAATGAGCAGTTCTTC CASSLASGRGANEQFF
TRBJ2-5 few TRBV27 NA TGTGCCAGCAGTTTCAGGGGTAGTTACCAAGAGACCCAGTACTTC CASSFRGSYQETQYF
TRBJ2-1 many TRBV29-1 NA TGCAGCGTCGTCTACAGGGTAGATGAGCAGTTCTTC CSVVYRVDEQFF
TRBJ2-2 many TRBV19 NA TGTGCCAGTAGTATAGGGCGGGTTGACACCGGGGAGCTGTTTTTT CASSIGRVDTGELFF
TRBJ2-7 NA TRBV3-1 TRBD1 TGTGCCAGCAGCTTCCAGGGACAGGTACCTTATCTGTACTTC CASSFQGQVPYLYF
TRBJ2-5 medium-sized TRBV6-5 NA TGTGCCAGCAGTTACTCAGAGACCCAGTACTTC CASSYSETQYF
TRBJ2-5 NA TRBV20-1 TRBD2 TGCAGTGCGGATATTACTAGCGGGAGGGAAGAGACCCAGTACTTC CSADITSGREETQYF
TRBJ2-1 NA TRBV11-2 TRBD2 TGTGCCAGCAGCTCTAGCGGGAGCAATGAGCAGTTCTTC CASSSSGSNEQFF
TRBJ1-6 few TRBV20-1 NA TGCAGTGCTACTCACGTAGACAGCCCCTCCTATAATTCACCCCTCCACTTT CSATHVDSPSYNSPLHF
TRBJ2-3 many TRBV20-1 TRBD2 TGCAGTGCCTCCAGCCTAGCGGGAGGTACGAGCACAGATACGCAGTATTTT CSASSLAGGTSTDTQYF
TRBJ2-1 medium-sized TRBV11-2 NA TGTGCCAGCAGCTCCTATGGCGGGTCCTACAATGAGCAGTTCTTC CASSSYGGSYNEQFF
TRBJ2-2 many TRBV9 NA TGTGCCAGCACAGGGAACACCGGGGAGCTGTTTTTT CASTGNTGELFF
TRBJ1-6 many TRBV11-2 NA TGTGCCAGCAGCTTAGAGCCGGGGAATTCACCCCTCCACTTT CASSLEPGNSPLHF
TRBJ2-5 medium-sized TRBV7-6 TRBD2 TGTGCCAGCAGCTTAGGGGAGGGGGAGACCCAGTACTTC CASSLGEGETQYF
TRBJ2-3 many TRBV5-1 TRBD2 TGCGCCAGCAGCTCGCAACTAGCGGGACCGAAGGTACCGAGCACAGATACGCAGTATTTT CASSSQLAGPKVPSTDTQYF
TRBJ2-1 many TRBV24-1 TRBD2 TGTGCCACCAGTGATCCGGGGACTAGCTTTGAGCAGTTCTTC CATSDPGTSFEQFF
TRBJ2-6 NA TRBV6-2/TRBV6-3 TRBD1 TGTGCCAGCATCCCGGACAGGGGTATCTCTGGGGCCAACGTCCTGACTTTC CASIPDRGISGANVLTF
TRBJ2-4 few TRBV27 NA TGTGCCAGCAGTCAGGGTTTCATAGCCAAAAACATTCAGTACTTC CASSQGFIAKNIQYF
TRBJ2-1 many TRBV20-1 NA TGCAGTGCCAAGGACGGCCTCTCCTACAATGAGCAGTTCTTC CSAKDGLSYNEQFF
TRBJ2-1 NA TRBV6-2/TRBV6-3 NA TGTGCCAGCCTAGAGATGACTCCCTCCACATACAATGAGCAGTTCTTC CASLEMTPSTYNEQFF
TRBJ2-3 NA TRBV4-3 NA TGCGCCAGCAGCCAGGATTTCACAGATACGCAGTATTTT CASSQDFTDTQYF